Below, 21 T cell receptor beta chains from the same sample are listed, as sequenced in a study of blood T cell repertoires in COVID-19. Profiled with immunoSEQ multiplex PCR; TCRdb holds only in-frame clones, not every one. Found here are 100,000 to 150,000 clones, around 89% of them singletons; the top ten hold roughly 18%. The sample comprised peripheral blood. Every receptor here comes from a man aged 50 to 59 with active or convalescent COVID-19.

The V gene is TRBV4-1, the J gene TRBJ1-2; tentative D call: TRBD1 (5 bases). Germline V gene lookup returns CDR1 MGHRA and CDR2 YSYEKL. The ends were cut back, 1 base at V and 2 bases at J, with 5 bases in the middle. The CDR3 is made up of 13 amino acids. The CDR3 coding sequence is TGCGCCAGCAGCCAAGGGACAAACTATGGCTACACCTTC. Translating gives CASSQGTNYGYTF.

This clone was seen a single time. The rearrangement joins TRBV28 to TRBJ1-3, with 8 bases aligning to TRBD1. Germline CDR1 is MDHEN and CDR2 is SYDVKM. The CDR3 spans 15 residues. Trimming cost V 6 bases and J 4 bases; bases outside gene matches: 8. CDR3 DNA sequence: TGTGCCAGCAGGCTTGACAGGGGCCCGGGAAACACCATATATTTT. This gives the protein CASRLDRGPGNTIYF.

This rearrangement joins TRBV10-3 to TRBJ1-5; the match to TRBD1 covers 7 bases. With V trimmed by 4 bases and J by 3 bases, 6 bases remained unmatched. CDR1 ENHRY and CDR2 SYGVKD come from the germline V gene. CDR3 length: 15 residues. The CDR3 sequence is CAISGTGADNQPQHF. The CDR3 DNA is TGTGCCATCAGTGGAACAGGGGCTGACAATCAGCCCCAGCATTTT.

V gene TRBV7-2 combines with J gene TRBJ2-1; D perhaps matches TRBD2 (5 bases). The CDR3 is 14 residues long. Germline V gene sequence: CDR1 SGHTA, CDR2 FQGNSA. Trimming shortened V by 2 bases and J by 7 bases, and 12 bases separated the two germline ends. CDR3 protein: CASSLSWTVNEQFF. For the CDR3, the DNA is TGTGCCAGCAGCTTATCCTGGACTGTTAATGAGCAGTTCTTC.

A few counts support this clone. The rearrangement joins TRBV19 to TRBJ1-5; a possible D gene is TRBD1 (6 bases). Germline V CDR1 and CDR2: LNHDA, SQIVND (reference sequence). The CDR3 extends over 15 amino acids. Trimming shortened V by 8 bases and J by 0 bases, and 14 bases separated the two germline ends. In DNA form, the CDR3 reads TGTGCCAGTGCGGACAGCTTCTTTAGCAATCAGCCCCAGCATTTT. Translated, it gives CASADSFFSNQPQHF.

This chain uses TRBV9 with TRBJ1-6, with D unclear. The CDR3 extends over 12 amino acids. The germline V gene encodes CDR1 SGDLS and CDR2 YYNGEE. The V end lost 4 bases, the J end lost 9 bases, and 8 bases lay between the germline ends. The CDR3 DNA sequence: TGTGCCAGCAGCCCGCGAGTTTCACCCCTCCACTTT. Its translation: CASSPRVSPLHF.

The CDR3 loop reads CASSEQGGWGNSPLHF. CDR3 coding DNA: TGTGCCAGCAGTGAACAGGGGGGCTGGGGGAATTCACCCCTCCACTTT. The chain carries TRBV6-1 and TRBJ1-6, with 7 bases identical to TRBD1. The ends lost 2 bases at V and 7 bases at J; junction bases unmatched: 8. This CDR3 spans 16 amino acids. From germline, CDR1 is MNHNS and CDR2 SASEGT.

The V gene is TRBV29-1, the J gene TRBJ1-2, with TRBD1 matching 7 bases. Germline V lookup: CDR1 SQVTM, CDR2 ANQGSEA. With V trimmed by 6 bases and J by 0 bases, 10 bases remained unmatched. The CDR3 has 15 residues. This CDR3 reads CSVGQSQESNYGYTF. In nucleotides, the CDR3 is TGCAGCGTGGGACAGTCCCAAGAGTCTAACTATGGCTACACCTTC.

The chain is built from TRBV6-5 and TRBJ2-7, with D perhaps matching TRBD1 (6 bases). V lost 6 bases and J lost 0, with 12 bases in between. The germline V gene has CDR1 MNHEY and CDR2 SVGAGI. The CDR3 sequence is 14 residues long. This CDR3 is CASRSPGHSYEQYF. The CDR3 nucleotides are TGTGCCAGCAGATCACCGGGACACTCCTACGAGCAGTACTTC.

The gene calls are TRBV28 and TRBJ1-6, with 8 nucleotides matching TRBD1. The J segment lost 7 bases and the V segment lost 8 bases, leaving 1 base of the junction unmatched. The CDR3 length is 12 residues. The V gene's germline CDR1 is MDHEN and CDR2 SYDVKM. The CDR3 loop is CASGTGNSPLHF. CDR3 nucleotide sequence: TGTGCCAGCGGGACAGGAAATTCACCCCTCCACTTT.

This clone showed up just a few times. V usage is TRBV7-2 and J usage is TRBJ2-7, with TRBD2 matching over 8 bases. The ends lost 5 bases at V and 0 bases at J; junction bases unmatched: 3. CDR1 is SGHTA, CDR2 FQGNSA, per germline. This CDR3 spans 14 amino acids. CDR3 bases: TGTGCCAGCAGCAAGCGGGGGAGCTCCTACGAGCAGTACTTC. This encodes CASSKRGSSYEQYF.

The gene calls are TRBV5-1 and TRBJ1-1; D unclear. CDR3 length: 14 residues. V was shortened by 0 bases and J by 3 bases, with 9 bases between the two germline ends. Germline V CDR1 and CDR2: SGHRS, YFSETQ. This chain's CDR3 is CASSLGSFDTEAFF. CDR3 nucleotide sequence: TGCGCCAGCAGCTTGGGTAGTTTTGACACTGAAGCTTTCTTT. Looking up the rest from reference TRBV5-1 and TRBJ1-1 gives the full variable domain: KAGVTQTPRYLIKTRGQQVTLSCSPISGHRSVSWYQQTPGQGLQFLFEYFSETQRNKGNFPGRFSGRQFSNSRSEMNVSTLELGDSALYLCASSLGSFDTEAFFGQGTRLTVV.

The chain is built from TRBV30 and TRBJ1-1; no definite D call. Trimming took 2 bases from V and 12 from J, leaving 13 bases between them. Germline lookup yields CDR1 GTSNPN and CDR2 SVGIG (reference sequence). This CDR3 contains 11 residues. CDR3 bases: TGTGCCTGGAGTCCCTGGCCCCGAACTTTCTTT. This codes for CAWSPWPRTFF.

The CDR3 nucleotides read TGTGCCATCAGTCGTCTGGCTAGCAATCAGCCCCAGCATTTT. Translation gives CAISRLASNQPQHF. The chain carries TRBV10-3 and TRBJ1-5; no definite D call. The V end lost 5 bases, the J end lost 0 bases, and 8 bases lay between the germline ends. Germline assignment: CDR1 ENHRY and CDR2 SYGVKD. This CDR3 comprises 14 residues.

This sequence joins TRBV27 and TRBJ2-5; 14 bases align to TRBD2. CDR1 MNHEY and CDR2 SMNVEV come from the germline V gene (reference sequence). There are 18 residues in the CDR3. The J segment lost 2 bases and the V segment lost 7 bases, leaving 12 bases of the junction unmatched. CDR3 loop: CASITWGLAGVGQETQYF. CDR3 nucleotides: TGTGCCAGCATTACGTGGGGACTAGCGGGAGTAGGGCAAGAGACCCAGTACTTC.

The chain joins TRBV3-1 (or the pseudogene TRBV3-2) to TRBJ1-6, with TRBD1 matching 7 bases. J was trimmed by 10 bases and V by 5 bases; bases with no gene match: 8. The germline V gene encodes CDR1 LGHDT and CDR2 YNNKEL (reference sequence). CDR3 length: 14 residues. CDR3 sequence: CASSATGKDSPLHF. CDR3 coding DNA: TGTGCCAGCAGCGCGACAGGGAAGGACTCACCCCTCCACTTT.

The chain uses TRBV27 and TRBJ1-1, with TRBD1 identical over 8 bases. Germline-derived CDR1 and CDR2 are MNHEY and SMNVEV (reference sequence). This CDR3 is built from 16 residues. The J segment lost 0 bases and the V segment lost 3 bases, leaving 6 bases of the junction unmatched. CDR3 loop: CASSFVGQAMNTEAFF. As DNA, the CDR3 is TGTGCCAGCAGTTTTGTGGGACAGGCTATGAACACTGAAGCTTTCTTT.

CDR3 amino acids: CASSVLAGQGGETQYF. CDR3 in DNA: TGCGCCAGCAGCGTTCTGGCGGGACAGGGAGGCGAGACCCAGTACTTC. The V call is TRBV5-1, the J call TRBJ2-5; TRBD1 aligns across 9 bases. The CDR3 runs to 16 residues. Germline V gene sequence: CDR1 SGHRS, CDR2 YFSETQ. J lost 5 bases, V lost 4 bases, and 12 bases had no gene match.

This rearrangement joins TRBV10-1 to TRBJ2-7; TRBD2 aligns across 7 bases. V shed 6 bases, J shed 2 bases, and the junction held 10 bases outside the gene matches. Germline V lookup: CDR1 WNHNN, CDR2 SYGVQD (reference sequence). The CDR3 covers 15 residues. The CDR3 sequence: CASSHGRGGPYEQYF. CDR3 DNA: TGCGCCAGCAGCCACGGCCGGGGAGGGCCCTACGAGCAGTACTTC.

J is TRBJ2-5 and V is TRBV5-1, with 8 bases lining up with TRBD1. The ends lost 3 bases at V and 3 bases at J; junction bases unmatched: 7. The CDR3 spans 15 residues. The germline CDR1 and CDR2 sequences are SGHRS and YFSETQ. CDR3 nucleotides: TGCGCCAGCAGCTACACCGGGACAGGAGAAGAGACCCAGTACTTC. It codes for CASSYTGTGEETQYF.

This rearrangement joins TRBV28 to TRBJ2-1; 14 bases are shared with TRBD2. The V gene end was trimmed by 6 bases and the J gene end by 6 bases; junction bases not matched to a gene: 4. Per germline, CDR1 MDHEN and CDR2 SYDVKM. The CDR3 has 15 amino acids. The CDR3 DNA reads TGTGCCAGCAGACTGGGACTAGCGGGAGCCAATGAGCAGTTCTTC. It is translated as CASRLGLAGANEQFF.